These 17 T cell receptor beta chains were sequenced from one sample in a study of T cells in Graves' hyperthyroidism and ophthalmopathy. The TCR beta CDR3 regions underwent amplification using RNA transcripts as the source. In the first-round RT-PCR of the TCR CDR3, the HTBI primer set was used. TCRdb used MiXCR to reprocess the multiplex PCR reads, holding one entry per CDR3 protein. The sample gives around 99,000 distinct CDR3 sequences, 16% of which show up once; under 45% is in the top ten. Specimen: blood. The receptors originated from a woman in her forties or fifties with Graves' hyperthyroidism.

This clonotype was counted many times. The genes are TRBV10-3 and TRBJ2-1, with 8 bases aligning to TRBD2. The CDR3 runs 15 residues. Germline-derived CDR1 and CDR2 are ENHRY and SYGVKD. J lost 7 bases, V lost 5 bases, and 10 bases had no gene match. The CDR3 nucleotides read TGTGCCATCAGTATAGTCAGCGGGAGTTTGAATGAGCAGTTCTTC. Translation: CAISIVSGSLNEQFF.

This clonotype was seen repeatedly, ten times or more. The CDR3: CASSGSLIERELRETQYF. The CDR3 region has the DNA TGTGCCAGCAGTGGGAGTTTAATAGAGCGGGAGTTGAGGGAGACCCAGTACTTC. The chain links TRBV2 to TRBJ2-5; 8 nucleotides line up with TRBD2. J was trimmed by 5 bases and V by 4 bases; bases with no gene match: 18. This CDR3 spans 18 amino acids. The germline V gene encodes CDR1 SNHLY and CDR2 FYNNEI. The full variable domain, rest sourced from reference TRBV2 and TRBJ2-5, is EPEVTQTPSHQVTQMGQEVILRCVPISNHLYFYWYRQILGQKVEFLVSFYNNEISEKSEIFDDQFSVERPDGSNFTLKIRSTKLEDSAMYFCASSGSLIERELRETQYFGPGTRLLVL.

About this clonotype itself: This could be a read error, since a much larger clone is one nucleotide away. The chain is built from TRBV29-1 and TRBJ2-2; TRBD2 matches at 7 bases. The CDR3 is 14 amino acids. In germline, CDR1 is SQVTM, CDR2 ANQGSEA. As DNA, the CDR3 is TGCAGCGTTGAAGGGCGGGGGAACACCGGGGGGCTGTTTTTT. Its protein product is CSVEGRGNTGGLFF.

The chain recombines TRBV6-1 with TRBJ2-2, with 10 bases lining up with TRBD1. V lost 7 bases and J lost 13; bases outside the gene matches: 9. The CDR3 consists of 13 residues. CDR1 and CDR2 (germline): MNHNS, SASEGT. The CDR3 loop reads CASMRQGAKGLFF. The CDR3 DNA reads TGTGCCAGCATGAGACAGGGGGCCAAGGGGCTGTTTTTT.

There are many counts of this clonotype. The chain links TRBV19 to TRBJ2-7; 7 bases fit TRBD1. Germline V gives CDR1 LNHDA, CDR2 SQIVND (reference sequence). With 8 bases clipped from V and 1 base from J, the junction kept 11 bases outside the gene matches. CDR3 length: 15 amino acids. CDR3 amino acids: CASLSSGQQSYEQYV. In nucleotides, the CDR3 is TGTGCCAGTCTATCTTCGGGACAGCAGTCCTACGAGCAGTACGTC.

This clonotype was seen repeatedly, ten times or more. The V call is TRBV3-1, the J call TRBJ2-7, with D tentatively TRBD2 (6 bases). Germline CDR1 and CDR2: LGHDT and YNNKEL (reference sequence). Between the trimmed V and J ends, which lost 3 bases and 0 bases, there was a span of 12 bases. The CDR3 totals 15 residues. CDR3 nucleotides: TGTGCCAGCAGCCAGCAAGCGGGCCCCTCCTACGAGCAGTACTTC. Its protein product is CASSQQAGPSYEQYF.

At least ten counts were recorded for this clonotype. The chain is built from TRBV28 and TRBJ2-1; D unclear. The length of the CDR3 is 13 residues. The ends were cut back, 5 bases at V and 10 bases at J, with 15 bases in the middle. Germline V gene lookup returns CDR1 MDHEN and CDR2 SYDVKM. The CDR3 loop reads CASSPLNDGEQFF. The DNA of the CDR3 is TGTGCCAGCAGTCCCCTTAACGACGGGGAGCAGTTCTTC.

This clonotype has a count of ten or more. V usage is TRBV15 and J usage is TRBJ1-2, with no clear D. CDR1 LNHNV and CDR2 YYDKDF come from the germline V gene (reference sequence). Trimming removed 5 bases at V and 2 bases at J, with 9 bases between. The CDR3 is made up of 13 amino acids. This CDR3 is CATSPGQNYGYTF. The CDR3 DNA reads as TGTGCCACCAGCCCCGGGCAGAACTATGGCTACACCTTC.

The sample holds many counts of this clonotype. This chain uses TRBV27 with TRBJ2-1; the D gene is possibly TRBD2 (6 bases). This CDR3 spans 13 amino acids. V was trimmed by 5 bases and J by 6 bases, leaving 11 bases between them. CDR1 MNHEY and CDR2 SMNVEV come from the germline V gene (reference sequence). CDR3 DNA sequence: TGTGCCAGCAGTCCCCGACTAGGCAATGAGCAGTTCTTC. It codes for CASSPRLGNEQFF.

This clonotype appeared many times. The rearrangement uses TRBV7-2 and TRBJ2-1; D may be TRBD2 (6 bases). V lost 1 base and J lost 9, with 16 bases in between. The CDR3 has 15 residues. CDR1 and CDR2 from the germline V gene are SGHTA and FQGNSA. The CDR3 is CASSLGAAGLGEQFF. DNA of the CDR3: TGTGCCAGCAGCTTAGGTGCTGCGGGATTAGGTGAGCAGTTCTTC.

The table lists this clonotype with many counts. This chain connects TRBV30 to TRBJ2-2; D is uncertain. The CDR3 covers 10 residues. CDR1 and CDR2 from the germline V gene are GTSNPN and SVGIG (reference sequence). CDR3 residues: CGLGSRELFF. The CDR3 bases are TGTGGCCTGGGATCTAGGGAGCTGTTTTTT.

This clonotype was counted many times. The V call is TRBV7-9, the J call TRBJ2-1, with TRBD2 matching 10 bases. The germline V gene has CDR1 SEHNR and CDR2 FQNEAQ (reference sequence). V gave up 4 bases and J gave up 5 bases; unmatched junction bases: 20. CDR3 size: 20 residues. The CDR3 bases are TGTGCCAGCAGCTATCCTTGGACAGGTGATCGGACTAGCGGACACAATGAGCAGTTCTTC. It specifies CASSYPWTGDRTSGHNEQFF.

This clonotype was observed a few times. An end of the junction differs from the germline gene, which may be a read error. Written as DNA, the CDR3 is TGCGGTGCTTCCCAAGGCGTGGGCAATCAGCCCCAGCATTTT. Protein: CGASQGVGNQPQHF. The rearrangement joins TRBV20-1 to TRBJ1-5; D gene unclear. This CDR3 is 14 amino acids long. Germline assignment: CDR1 DFQATT and CDR2 SNEGSKA (reference sequence).

This rearrangement joins TRBV2 to TRBJ2-7; 11 positions match TRBD1. The junction had 8 bases not matched to a gene; V was cut back by 8 bases and J by 5 bases. The CDR3 is 14 residues long. Germline V gene data show CDR1 as SNHLY and CDR2 as FYNNEI. The CDR3 loop is CASDRDRGNHEQYF. The CDR3 DNA sequence: TGTGCCAGCGATAGGGACAGGGGGAACCACGAGCAGTACTTC.

This clonotype was observed many times. J is TRBJ1-5 and V is TRBV7-9; D ambiguous. The CDR3 is 14 amino acids. Germline V CDR1 and CDR2: SEHNR, FQNEAQ (reference sequence). V lost 5 bases to trimming and J lost 6 bases, with 14 bases between them. CDR3 sequence reads: CASSQGGFSQPQHF. The DNA of the CDR3 is TGTGCCAGCAGCCAAGGCGGTTTCAGTCAGCCCCAGCATTTT.

This clonotype was counted at least ten times. This chain connects TRBV7-3 to TRBJ2-3; D is unresolved. The CDR3 has 16 amino acids. Germline CDR1 reads SGHTA; CDR2 reads FQGTGA. V lost 0 bases and J 3 bases, leaving 13 bases between the germline ends. The CDR3 DNA reads TGTGCCAGCAGCTTAACTGGGCCCCACGGAACAGATACGCAGTATTTT. Its translation: CASSLTGPHGTDTQYF.

Comment on this clonotype: A read error may be the cause here, since a much bigger clone is one base away. This rearrangement joins TRBV7-8 to TRBJ2-1, with 8 bases aligning to TRBD2. Germline trimming cut 0 bases from V and 9 bases from J; bases unmatched to any gene: 10. This CDR3 contains 16 residues. CDR1 and CDR2 (germline): SGHVS, FQNEAQ. The CDR3 loop reads CASSLAGLVVGGEQFF. Written as DNA, the CDR3 is TGTGCCAGCAGCTTAGCGGGACTAGTGGTAGGGGGTGAGCAGTTCTTC.